The source of this T cell receptor beta chain is a study of PD-1 blockade in mismatch repair-deficient tumors. This clone occurred a few times. Its cognate antigen is unknown. Some clones are missing from TCRdb's copy, which holds only in-frame ones; the method was immunoSEQ multiplex PCR. Of under 95,000 clones in the sample, approximately 84% were seen once. The TCR-sequenced patients were three responders to pembrolizumab. Germline lookup yields CDR1 SGHVS and CDR2 FNYEAQ. The CDR3 has 14 amino acids. V lost 6 bases and J 8 bases, leaving 17 bases between the germline ends. Study-wide points: After pembrolizumab, tumor-resident clones rose rapidly, then generally contracted before radiologic responses.

This clonotype was obtained from an adult with mismatch repair-deficient cancer. The input for sequencing was peripheral blood, taken 12 weeks after starting pembrolizumab. The chain recombines TRBV7-6 with TRBJ2-1; TRBD2 might be the D (5 bases). The CDR3 spells CASSRLVEDYEQFF. In nucleotides, the CDR3 is TGTGCCAGCAGTAGACTGGTAGAGGACTATGAGCAGTTCTTC.